These T cell receptor beta chains were read from a single sample in a study of shared clonotypes between healthy human individuals. TCRdb's copy holds only in-frame clones and misses some; the assay was immunoSEQ multiplex PCR. The sample yields 2 million to 2.5 million clones, 85% to 95% seen once. Sequencing was performed on naive CD4+ T cells from PBMCs. These TCRs come from a man aged 18 to 29 in good health. Some clones in this sample may be carry-over from other donors' samples. CDR3s include the opening cysteine and the closing phenylalanine or tryptophan. The D gene is left open where the match is weak. Clone size is not always given. Where it is, it says once, few, many or a class for expanded clones.

v_gene: TRBV15; abundance: .; j_gene: TRBJ1-3; d_gene: .; CDR3aa: CATSRGGALGNTIYF; CDR3nt: TGTGCCACCAGCAGAGGGGGGGCGCTCGGAAACACCATATATTTT
v_gene: TRBV15; abundance: .; j_gene: TRBJ2-7; d_gene: .; CDR3aa: CATSRQIQGPEQYF; CDR3nt: TGTGCCACCAGCAGACAAATACAGGGTCCGGAGCAGTACTTC
v_gene: TRBV9; abundance: .; j_gene: TRBJ1-2; d_gene: .; CDR3aa: CASSVARAARYGYTF; CDR3nt: TGTGCCAGCAGCGTAGCCCGGGCCGCCCGCTATGGCTACACCTTC
v_gene: TRBV28; abundance: .; j_gene: TRBJ2-3; d_gene: TRBD2; CDR3aa: CASRKTSGRTDTQYF; CDR3nt: TGTGCCAGCAGGAAAACTAGCGGACGCACAGATACGCAGTATTTT
v_gene: TRBV28; abundance: .; j_gene: TRBJ2-3; d_gene: TRBD1; CDR3aa: CASTTQGQEPPDTQYF; CDR3nt: TGTGCCAGCACCACTCAGGGACAGGAACCCCCCGATACGCAGTATTTT
v_gene: TRBV5-1; abundance: .; j_gene: TRBJ1-1; d_gene: .; CDR3aa: CASSGSRGWDTEAFF; CDR3nt: TGCGCCAGCAGCGGCTCACGAGGGTGGGACACTGAAGCTTTCTTT
v_gene: TRBV15; abundance: .; j_gene: TRBJ1-2; d_gene: TRBD1; CDR3aa: CATSRDGTAIYGYTF; CDR3nt: TGTGCCACCAGCAGAGACGGGACAGCGATCTATGGCTACACCTTC
v_gene: TRBV9; abundance: .; j_gene: TRBJ2-1; d_gene: .; CDR3aa: CASSAAGGITEQFF; CDR3nt: TGTGCCAGCAGCGCGGCTGGCGGGATCACTGAGCAGTTCTTC
v_gene: TRBV18; abundance: once; j_gene: TRBJ1-2; d_gene: .; CDR3aa: CASSHLTDSYGYTF; CDR3nt: TGTGCCAGCTCTCACTTGACGGACAGCTATGGCTACACCTTC
v_gene: TRBV6-1; abundance: .; j_gene: TRBJ1-5; d_gene: .; CDR3aa: CASSGTDRRGVSLHQPQHF; CDR3nt: TGTGCCAGCAGTGGGACCGATCGGCGCGGGGTAAGCCTCCATCAGCCCCAGCATTTT
v_gene: TRBV6-5; abundance: .; j_gene: TRBJ1-3; d_gene: .; CDR3aa: CASSYSWSSGNTIYF; CDR3nt: TGTGCCAGCAGTTACTCTTGGAGCTCTGGAAACACCATATATTTT
v_gene: TRBV2; abundance: .; j_gene: TRBJ1-3; d_gene: TRBD1; CDR3aa: CASSGTGVGNTIYF; CDR3nt: TGTGCCAGCAGTGGGACAGGGGTAGGAAACACCATATATTTT
v_gene: TRBV9; abundance: once; j_gene: TRBJ2-3; d_gene: TRBD2; CDR3aa: CASSVVPAGGTDTQYF; CDR3nt: TGTGCCAGCAGCGTAGTTCCAGCGGGAGGCACAGATACGCAGTATTTT
v_gene: TRBV2; abundance: .; j_gene: TRBJ2-1; d_gene: TRBD2; CDR3aa: CASSGRLATDYNEQFF; CDR3nt: TGTGCCAGCAGTGGACGACTAGCCACGGATTACAATGAGCAGTTCTTC
v_gene: TRBV9; abundance: .; j_gene: TRBJ2-3; d_gene: TRBD2; CDR3aa: CASSATVASGGDTQYF; CDR3nt: TGTGCCAGCAGCGCCACGGTGGCTAGCGGGGGGGATACGCAGTATTTT
v_gene: TRBV4-2; abundance: .; j_gene: TRBJ2-3; d_gene: .; CDR3aa: CASSPKGGGGTDTQYF; CDR3nt: TGTGCCAGCAGCCCGAAGGGGGGGGGAGGCACAGATACGCAGTATTTT
v_gene: TRBV7-2; abundance: .; j_gene: TRBJ2-7; d_gene: .; CDR3aa: CASSFQGWYEQYF; CDR3nt: TGTGCCAGCAGCTTTCAGGGATGGTACGAGCAGTACTTC
v_gene: TRBV18; abundance: .; j_gene: TRBJ2-7; d_gene: TRBD1; CDR3aa: CASSPDRGSSYEQYF; CDR3nt: TGTGCCAGCTCTCCAGACAGGGGGAGCTCCTACGAGCAGTACTTC
v_gene: TRBV14; abundance: .; j_gene: TRBJ2-1; d_gene: .; CDR3aa: CASSQGTYNEQFF; CDR3nt: TGTGCCAGCAGCCAAGGAACCTACAATGAGCAGTTCTTC
v_gene: TRBV2; abundance: once; j_gene: TRBJ1-2; d_gene: .; CDR3aa: CASSASAYGYTF; CDR3nt: TGTGCCAGCAGTGCGTCCGCCTATGGCTACACCTTC
v_gene: TRBV11-3; abundance: .; j_gene: TRBJ1-3; d_gene: .; CDR3aa: CASSRDSGNTIYF; CDR3nt: TGTGCCAGCAGCCGGGACTCTGGAAACACCATATATTTT
v_gene: TRBV28; abundance: .; j_gene: TRBJ1-2; d_gene: .; CDR3aa: CASSSYREGYGYTF; CDR3nt: TGTGCCAGCAGTTCATACAGGGAAGGCTATGGCTACACCTTC
v_gene: TRBV9; abundance: .; j_gene: TRBJ2-5; d_gene: .; CDR3aa: CASSGPQETQYF; CDR3nt: TGTGCCAGCAGTGGACCCCAAGAGACCCAGTACTTC
v_gene: TRBV9; abundance: .; j_gene: TRBJ2-3; d_gene: .; CDR3aa: CASSVEVVTDTQYF; CDR3nt: TGTGCCAGCAGCGTAGAGGTCGTCACAGATACGCAGTATTTT
v_gene: TRBV2; abundance: .; j_gene: TRBJ1-1; d_gene: TRBD1; CDR3aa: CASSVNRDRGQNTEAFF; CDR3nt: TGTGCCAGCAGCGTGAACCGGGACAGGGGGCAGAACACTGAAGCTTTCTTT
v_gene: TRBV6-6; abundance: .; j_gene: TRBJ2-3; d_gene: .; CDR3aa: CAIRLGRLDTDTQYF; CDR3nt: TGTGCCATCAGGTTGGGACGGCTAGACACAGATACGCAGTATTTT
v_gene: TRBV4-2; abundance: .; j_gene: TRBJ2-2; d_gene: TRBD2; CDR3aa: CASSQREGNTGELFF; CDR3nt: TGTGCCAGCAGCCAGCGGGAGGGAAACACCGGGGAGCTGTTTTTT
v_gene: TRBV6-5; abundance: .; j_gene: TRBJ2-7; d_gene: .; CDR3aa: CASRASRAYEQYF; CDR3nt: TGTGCCAGCAGAGCTAGCCGCGCCTACGAGCAGTACTTC
v_gene: TRBV20-1; abundance: few; j_gene: TRBJ1-5; d_gene: .; CDR3aa: CSARDNQPQHF; CDR3nt: TGCAGTGCTAGAGACAATCAGCCCCAGCATTTT
v_gene: TRBV29-1; abundance: .; j_gene: TRBJ1-4; d_gene: .; CDR3aa: CSAKGSPNEKLFF; CDR3nt: TGCAGCGCTAAGGGGTCCCCTAATGAAAAACTGTTTTTT
v_gene: TRBV5-4; abundance: .; j_gene: TRBJ2-1; d_gene: .; CDR3aa: CASSPKTLDEQFF; CDR3nt: TGTGCCAGCAGCCCTAAGACGTTGGATGAGCAGTTCTTC
v_gene: TRBV7-9; abundance: .; j_gene: TRBJ1-5; d_gene: TRBD1; CDR3aa: CASSLGTGQPQHF; CDR3nt: TGTGCCAGCAGCTTAGGGACAGGTCAGCCCCAGCATTTT